A selection of T cell receptor beta chains follows, all from one sample in a study of healthy donors' naive CD4 and CD8 T cells. MiXCR was run by TCRdb on the reads, yielding one entry per CDR3 protein. Among around 200,000 distinct CDR3 sequences, about four fifths were seen once, and the ten largest hold approximately 2.5%. The sequenced material came from naive CD4+ and CD8+ T cells sorted from blood, pooled from several donors. The receptors were sampled from a pool of human donors in good health; the sample pools cells from several healthy donors. CDR3s include the opening cysteine and the closing phenylalanine or tryptophan. A D gene is named only where the DNA matches it firmly. Not all rows give a size; the values are once, few, many and, for expanded clones, a class.

V	D	size	J	DNA	CDR3
TRBV5-6	TRBD2	-	TRBJ2-1	TGTGCCAGCAGCCCCGGCGCTAGCGGGATCTACAATGAGCAGTTCTTC	CASSPGASGIYNEQFF
TRBV11-1	-	-	TRBJ1-4	TGTGCCAGCAGCCTCACCGTAGCAACTAATGAAAAACTGTTTTTT	CASSLTVATNEKLFF
TRBV19	TRBD1	-	TRBJ1-6	TGTGCCAGTACCTCAAGCGGGTTGACAGGGGCCCCTCTCACCCTCCACTTT	CASTSSGLTGAPLTLHF
TRBV30	-	-	TRBJ2-1	TGTGCCTGGAGTGTACGGGGGAATGAGCAGTTCTTC	CAWSVRGNEQFF
TRBV30	-	few	TRBJ1-2	TGTGCCTGCAGGACAGATTATTATGGCTACACCTTC	CACRTDYYGYTF
TRBV29-1	-	-	TRBJ1-1	TGCAGCGTCCTGGGAGGGAACACTGAAGCTTTCTTT	CSVLGGNTEAFF
TRBV19	-	-	TRBJ2-1	TGTGCCAGTAGTATCTTGAGGGGAGGAGAGCAGTTCTTC	CASSILRGGEQFF
TRBV10-2	-	-	TRBJ2-2	TGCGCCAGCACCGAAGACCCTTTGGGGACCGGGGAGCTGTTTTTT	CASTEDPLGTGELFF
TRBV11-2	TRBD1	once	TRBJ2-7	TGTGCCAGCAGCTTAAGCGAAGGGGGACAGTACTACGAGCAGTACTTC	CASSLSEGGQYYEQYF
TRBV6-5	TRBD1	few	TRBJ2-7	TGTGCCAGCAGTTACTCAATACCGGGACAGGAACACTCTTACGAGCAGTACTTC	CASSYSIPGQEHSYEQYF
TRBV6-5	-	once	TRBJ1-3	TGTGCCAGCGCCATTAACCGAGGGGTTGGAATCTCTGGAAACACCATATATTTT	CASAINRGVGISGNTIYF
TRBV29-1	-	few	TRBJ2-7	TGCAGCGTTGAGGTGTTGGGAGTGGCTTACGAGCAGTACTTC	CSVEVLGVAYEQYF
TRBV6-1	TRBD2	-	TRBJ2-5	TGTGCCAGCAGCGTGTTAGCGGGAGGGCCGGAGACCCAGTACTTC	CASSVLAGGPETQYF
TRBV27	-	once	TRBJ2-7	TGTGCCAGCATGAGCTCCTACGAGCAGTACTTC	CASMSSYEQYF
TRBV29-1	-	-	TRBJ1-1	TGCAGCGCAAAGGTACAGGTGAACACTGAAGCTTTCTTT	CSAKVQVNTEAFF
TRBV29-1	TRBD2	-	TRBJ2-7	TGCAGCGTTGGTGATAGCGGGAGTGGCGAGCAGTACTTC	CSVGDSGSGEQYF
TRBV20-1	-	-	TRBJ2-2	TGCAGTGCTAGGACGCCCCTCCGGGACCTCGCGCAGATTAAGGACGGGGAGCTGTTTTTT	CSARTPLRDLAQIKDGELFF
TRBV6-5	-	-	TRBJ1-1	TGTGCCAGCAGTCCGACGGTGAACACTGAAGCTTTCTTT	CASSPTVNTEAFF
TRBV10-3	TRBD1	-	TRBJ1-5	TGTGCCATCAGATCTGGGACAGGGAACAATCAGCCCCAGCATTTT	CAIRSGTGNNQPQHF
TRBV5-6	-	-	TRBJ2-3	TGTGCCAGCAGCTTGTGGGGGAAGGGGCTAGCGAGCACAGATACGCAGTATTTT	CASSLWGKGLASTDTQYF
TRBV29-1	-	-	TRBJ1-2	TGCAGCGTAACAGTCGCTAACTATGGCCACACCTTC	CSVTVANYGHTF
TRBV6-6	TRBD2	-	TRBJ2-7	TGTGCCAGCGGACTAGCGGGAGGTAGCTACGAGCAGTACTTC	CASGLAGGSYEQYF
TRBV19	TRBD2	-	TRBJ2-1	TGTGCCAGTAGTCGGACTAGCGGGAGTTCTGAGCAGTTCTTC	CASSRTSGSSEQFF
TRBV10-3	-	-	TRBJ2-7	TGTGCCATCGGACGGGACCGATTCTACGGGCAGTACTTC	CAIGRDRFYGQYF
TRBV6-5	-	-	TRBJ1-1	TGTGCCAGCAGTTATATCGAGGGGACTGAAGCTTTCTTT	CASSYIEGTEAFF
TRBV7-8	TRBD1	-	TRBJ1-5	TGTGCCAGCAGCACGACAGGGGTAGGGAGCAATCAGCCCCAGCATTTT	CASSTTGVGSNQPQHF
TRBV5-5	-	-	TRBJ2-7	TGTGCCAGCAGCTTGCCGGGACGCTCTGAGCAGTACTTC	CASSLPGRSEQYF
TRBV5-4	-	-	TRBJ1-3	TGTGCCAGCAGCTTCGGTTCAGCCAAGGGAAACACCATATATTTT	CASSFGSAKGNTIYF
TRBV5-6	-	-	TRBJ2-7	TGTGCCAGCAGCCAAAACACAGAGACCTTCTACGAGCAGTACTTC	CASSQNTETFYEQYF
TRBV20-1	TRBD1	-	TRBJ2-7	TGCAGTGCTAGAGATCCCACAGGGGGCTACGAGCAGTACTTC	CSARDPTGGYEQYF
TRBV29-1	-	few	TRBJ2-7	TGCAGCGTTGAAGACCTCACAGGGTGGAGGTACTTC	CSVEDLTGWRYF
TRBV19	-	-	TRBJ1-5	TGTGCCAGTACGCAGTTACCTAATAGCAATCAGCCCCAGCATTTT	CASTQLPNSNQPQHF
TRBV6-5	TRBD1	few	TRBJ1-4	TGTGCCAGCAGCTTTCGGGGGACAGGGGATGAAAAACTGTTTTTT	CASSFRGTGDEKLFF
TRBV11-2	-	-	TRBJ2-7	TGTGCCAGCAGCTTAGTCGCGGGGCCAGCCCCCTACGAGCAGTACTTC	CASSLVAGPAPYEQYF